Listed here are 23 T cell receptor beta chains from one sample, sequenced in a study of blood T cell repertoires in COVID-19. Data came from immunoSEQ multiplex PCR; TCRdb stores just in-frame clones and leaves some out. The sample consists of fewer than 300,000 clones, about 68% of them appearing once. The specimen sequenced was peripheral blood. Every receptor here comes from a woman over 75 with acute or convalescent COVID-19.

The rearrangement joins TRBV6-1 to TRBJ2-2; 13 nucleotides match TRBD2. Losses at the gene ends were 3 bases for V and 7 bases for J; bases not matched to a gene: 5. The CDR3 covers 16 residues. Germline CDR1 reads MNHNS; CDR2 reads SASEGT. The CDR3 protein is CASSDGLAGVNGELFF. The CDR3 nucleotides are TGTGCCAGCAGTGACGGACTAGCGGGGGTTAACGGGGAGCTGTTTTTT.

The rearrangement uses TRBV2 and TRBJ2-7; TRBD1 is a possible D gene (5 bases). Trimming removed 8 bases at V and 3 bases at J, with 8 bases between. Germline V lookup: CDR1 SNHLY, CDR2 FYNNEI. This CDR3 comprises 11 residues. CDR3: CASGANYEQYF. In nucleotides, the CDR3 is TGTGCCAGCGGGGCAAACTACGAGCAGTACTTC.

DNA of the CDR3: TGTGCCAGCAGCTTGGTGAACTCGGGACAGTTCTATGGCTACACCTTC. This encodes CASSLVNSGQFYGYTF. The chain couples TRBV5-6 to TRBJ1-2; 7 nucleotides agree with TRBD1. CDR1 and CDR2 from the germline V gene are SGHDT and YYEEEE. CDR3 length equals 16 residues. With 0 bases clipped from V and 4 bases from J, the junction kept 9 bases outside the gene matches.

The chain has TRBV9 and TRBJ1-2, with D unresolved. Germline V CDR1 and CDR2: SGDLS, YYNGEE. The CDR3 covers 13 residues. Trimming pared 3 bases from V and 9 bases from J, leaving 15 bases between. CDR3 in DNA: TGTGCCAGCAGCGAGGCGGCCCCTTCCCGCTACACCTTC. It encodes CASSEAAPSRYTF.

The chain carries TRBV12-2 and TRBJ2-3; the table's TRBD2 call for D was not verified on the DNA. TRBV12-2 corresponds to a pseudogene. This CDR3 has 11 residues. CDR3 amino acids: CAKRGTDTQYF. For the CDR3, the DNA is TGTGCGAAGCGGGGCACAGATACGCAGTATTTT.

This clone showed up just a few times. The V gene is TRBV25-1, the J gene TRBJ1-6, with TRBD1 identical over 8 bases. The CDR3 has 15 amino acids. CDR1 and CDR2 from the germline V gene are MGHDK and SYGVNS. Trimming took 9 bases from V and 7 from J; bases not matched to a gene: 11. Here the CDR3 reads CASGWGTGYNSPLHF. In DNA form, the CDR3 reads TGTGCCAGTGGCTGGGGGACAGGCTACAATTCACCCCTCCACTTT. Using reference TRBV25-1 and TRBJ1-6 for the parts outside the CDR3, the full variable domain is EADIYQTPRYLVIGTGKKITLECSQTMGHDKMYWYQQDPGMELHLIHYSYGVNSTEKGDLSSESTVSRIRTEHFPLTLESARPSHTSQYLCASGWGTGYNSPLHFGNGTRLTVT.

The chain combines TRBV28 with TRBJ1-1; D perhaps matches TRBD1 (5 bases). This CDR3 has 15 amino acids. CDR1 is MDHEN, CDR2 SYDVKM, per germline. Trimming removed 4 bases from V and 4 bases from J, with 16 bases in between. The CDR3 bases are TGTGCCAGCAGTTCCCGAGGGGAGGCGACCACTGAAGCTTTCTTT. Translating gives CASSSRGEATTEAFF.

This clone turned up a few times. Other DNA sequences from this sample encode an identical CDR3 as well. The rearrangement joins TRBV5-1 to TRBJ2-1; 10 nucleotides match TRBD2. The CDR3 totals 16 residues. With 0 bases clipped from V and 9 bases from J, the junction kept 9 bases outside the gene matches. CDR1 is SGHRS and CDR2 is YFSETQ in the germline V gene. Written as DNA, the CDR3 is TGCGCCAGCAGCTTGGGGGGCCTAGCGGGAGTAGGTGAGCAGTTCTTC. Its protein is CASSLGGLAGVGEQFF.

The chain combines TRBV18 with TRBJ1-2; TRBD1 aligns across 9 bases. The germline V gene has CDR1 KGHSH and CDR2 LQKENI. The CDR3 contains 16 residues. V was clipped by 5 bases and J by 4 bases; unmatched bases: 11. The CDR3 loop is CASSTSRDRDLYGYTF. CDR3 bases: TGTGCCAGCTCAACAAGCCGGGACAGGGACCTCTATGGCTACACCTTC. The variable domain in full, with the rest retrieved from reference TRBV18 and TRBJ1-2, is NAGVMQNPRHLVRRRGQEARLRCSPMKGHSHVYWYRQLPEEGLKFMVYLQKENIIDESGMPKERFSAEFPKEGPSILRIQQVVRGDSAAYFCASSTSRDRDLYGYTFGSGTRLTVV.

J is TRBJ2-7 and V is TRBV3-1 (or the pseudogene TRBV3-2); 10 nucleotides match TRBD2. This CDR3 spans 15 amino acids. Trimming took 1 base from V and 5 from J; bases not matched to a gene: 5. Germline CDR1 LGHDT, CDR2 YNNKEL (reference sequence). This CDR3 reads CASSQAAGGPHEQYF. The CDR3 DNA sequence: TGTGCCAGCAGCCAAGCAGCGGGGGGGCCCCACGAGCAGTACTTC.

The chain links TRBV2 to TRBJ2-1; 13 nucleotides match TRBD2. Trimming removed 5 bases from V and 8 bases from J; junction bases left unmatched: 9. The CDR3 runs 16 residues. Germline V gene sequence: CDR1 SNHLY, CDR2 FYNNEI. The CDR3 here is CASSSWGTSGVDEQFF. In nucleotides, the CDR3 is TGTGCCAGCAGTTCTTGGGGGACTAGCGGGGTTGATGAGCAGTTCTTC.

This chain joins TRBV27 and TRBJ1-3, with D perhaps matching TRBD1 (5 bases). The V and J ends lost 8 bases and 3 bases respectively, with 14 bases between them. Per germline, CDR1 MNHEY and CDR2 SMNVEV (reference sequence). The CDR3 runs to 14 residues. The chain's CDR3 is CASGGGGFGNTIYF. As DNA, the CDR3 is TGTGCCAGCGGCGGTGGGGGGTTTGGAAACACCATATATTTT.

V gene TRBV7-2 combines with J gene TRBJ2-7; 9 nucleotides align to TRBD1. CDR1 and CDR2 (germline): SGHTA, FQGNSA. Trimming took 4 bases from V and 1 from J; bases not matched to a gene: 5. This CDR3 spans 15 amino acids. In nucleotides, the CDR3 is TGTGCCAGCAGCTCGCGGGGACAGGGTTCCTACGAGCAGTACTTC. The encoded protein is CASSSRGQGSYEQYF.

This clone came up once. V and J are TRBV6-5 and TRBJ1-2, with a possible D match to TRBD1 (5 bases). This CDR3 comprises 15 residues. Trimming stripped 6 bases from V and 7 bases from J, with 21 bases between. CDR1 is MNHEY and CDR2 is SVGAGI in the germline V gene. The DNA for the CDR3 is TGTGCCAGCAGGGGGCGGTGGGATCTCGTGGGTGGCTACACCTTC. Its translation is CASRGRWDLVGGYTF.

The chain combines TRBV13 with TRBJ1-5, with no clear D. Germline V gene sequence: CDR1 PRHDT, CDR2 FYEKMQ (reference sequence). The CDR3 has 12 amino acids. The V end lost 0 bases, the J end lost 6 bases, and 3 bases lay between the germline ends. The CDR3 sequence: CASSLGLQPQHF. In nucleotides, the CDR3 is TGTGCCAGCAGCTTAGGTCTTCAGCCCCAGCATTTT.

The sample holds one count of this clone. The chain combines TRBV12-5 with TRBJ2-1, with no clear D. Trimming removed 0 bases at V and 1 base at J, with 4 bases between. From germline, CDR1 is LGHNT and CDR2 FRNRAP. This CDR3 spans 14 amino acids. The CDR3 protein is CASGLVPSYNEQFF. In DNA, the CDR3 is TGTGCTAGTGGTTTGGTTCCGTCCTACAATGAGCAGTTCTTC.

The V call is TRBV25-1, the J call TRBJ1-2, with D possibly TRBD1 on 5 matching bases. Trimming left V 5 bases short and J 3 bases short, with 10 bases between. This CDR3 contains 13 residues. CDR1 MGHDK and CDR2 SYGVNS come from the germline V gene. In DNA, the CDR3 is TGTGCCAGCAGTTTGGGGGGGGACTATGGCTACACCTTC. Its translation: CASSLGGDYGYTF.

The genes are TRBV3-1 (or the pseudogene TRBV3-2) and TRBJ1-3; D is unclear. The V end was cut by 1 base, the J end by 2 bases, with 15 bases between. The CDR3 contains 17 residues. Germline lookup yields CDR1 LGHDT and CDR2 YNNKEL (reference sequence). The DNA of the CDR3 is TGTGCCAGCAGCCAAGGTTACGGGGTCTCTGCTGGAAACACCATATATTTT. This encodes CASSQGYGVSAGNTIYF.

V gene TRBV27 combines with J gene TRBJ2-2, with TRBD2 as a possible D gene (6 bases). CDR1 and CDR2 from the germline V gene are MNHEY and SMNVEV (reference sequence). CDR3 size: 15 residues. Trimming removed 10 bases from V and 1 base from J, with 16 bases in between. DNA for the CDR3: TGTGCCACCCGTTCCCCGGGACTGAACACCGGGGAGCTGTTTTTT. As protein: CATRSPGLNTGELFF.

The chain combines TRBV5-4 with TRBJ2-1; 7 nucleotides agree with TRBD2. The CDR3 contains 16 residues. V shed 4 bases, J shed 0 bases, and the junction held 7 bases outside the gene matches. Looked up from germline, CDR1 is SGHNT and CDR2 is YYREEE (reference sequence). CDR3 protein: CASSPVGGSSYNEQFF. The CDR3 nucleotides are TGTGCCAGCAGCCCCGTCGGGGGGAGCTCCTACAATGAGCAGTTCTTC.

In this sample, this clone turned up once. This CDR3 is CASSLYFGHEQYF. As DNA, the CDR3 is TGTGCCAGCAGTTTGTATTTTGGCCACGAGCAGTACTTC. The chain recombines TRBV27 with TRBJ2-7; D gene uncertain. CDR1 is MNHEY and CDR2 is SMNVEV in the germline V gene (reference sequence). The CDR3 has 13 residues. Trimming pared 3 bases from V and 5 bases from J, leaving 11 bases between.

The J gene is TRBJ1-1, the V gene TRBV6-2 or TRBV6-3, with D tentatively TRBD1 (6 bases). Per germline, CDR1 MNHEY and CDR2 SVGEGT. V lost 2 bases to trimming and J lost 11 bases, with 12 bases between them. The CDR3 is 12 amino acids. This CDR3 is CASSYGKGEAFF. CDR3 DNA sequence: TGTGCCAGCAGTTACGGTAAGGGGGAGGCTTTCTTT.

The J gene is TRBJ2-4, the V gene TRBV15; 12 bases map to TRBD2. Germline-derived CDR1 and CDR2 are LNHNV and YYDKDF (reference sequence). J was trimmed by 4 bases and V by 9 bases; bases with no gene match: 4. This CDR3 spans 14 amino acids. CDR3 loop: CATRTSGTKNIQYF. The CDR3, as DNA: TGTGCCACTAGGACTAGCGGGACTAAAAACATTCAGTACTTC.